Following are 18 T cell receptor beta chains from one sample sequenced in a study of shared clonotypes between healthy human individuals. The assay was immunoSEQ multiplex PCR, and TCRdb's table has in-frame clones only and misses some. The repertoire has about 530,000 clones, nearly 80% of them found once; the top ten carry around 13%. The source material was PBMCs. All receptors derive from a woman aged 35 to 49 in good health. Some clones in this sample may be carry-over from other donors' samples.

In this sample, this clone turned up a few times. This chain uses TRBV5-1 with TRBJ2-7; no definite D call. CDR3 length equals 13 residues. V lost 1 base, J lost 0 bases, and 5 bases lay in between. Germline values: CDR1 SGHRS, CDR2 YFSETQ. In DNA, the CDR3 is TGCGCCAGCAGCTTGTCTCCCTCCTACGAGCAGTACTTC. Encoded protein: CASSLSPSYEQYF.

This clone was detected only once. Written as DNA, the CDR3 is TGTGCCAGCAGTTCCCCGGGACAGGGAGTTAACAATGAGCAGTTCTTC. Protein sequence: CASSSPGQGVNNEQFF. This rearrangement joins TRBV28 to TRBJ2-1; the match to TRBD1 covers 9 bases. This CDR3 is built from 16 residues. Losses at the gene ends were 4 bases for V and 5 bases for J; bases not matched to a gene: 9. CDR1 is MDHEN and CDR2 is SYDVKM in the germline V gene.

V usage is TRBV18 and J usage is TRBJ1-1, with D perhaps matching TRBD1 (6 bases). This CDR3 region has 15 residues. The germline V gene encodes CDR1 KGHSH and CDR2 LQKENI. V was clipped by 6 bases and J by 2 bases, with 16 bases between them. CDR3 nucleotide sequence: TGTGCCAGCTCGGAAGGGGGGGTCGGAAACACTGAAGCTTTCTTT. Its translation: CASSEGGVGNTEAFF.

The chain uses TRBV7-2 and TRBJ2-2; 14 bases map to TRBD2. Germline V lookup: CDR1 SGHTA, CDR2 FQGNSA. CDR3 length: 18 amino acids. With V trimmed by 2 bases and J by 2 bases, 4 bases remained unmatched. This CDR3 reads CASSLKGLAGGNTGELFF. CDR3 nucleotides: TGTGCCAGCAGCTTAAAAGGACTAGCGGGAGGTAACACCGGGGAGCTGTTTTTT.

The gene calls are TRBV2 and TRBJ2-7, with D unresolved. The CDR3 extends over 11 amino acids. V was cut by 4 bases and J by 5 bases, with 6 bases left in between. Germline-derived CDR1 and CDR2 are SNHLY and FYNNEI. CDR3 sequence reads: CASSAADEQYF. The CDR3 DNA sequence: TGTGCCAGCAGTGCCGCTGACGAGCAGTACTTC.

This clone was seen at least ten times. The chain is built from TRBV30 and TRBJ2-3; D is possibly TRBD2 (6 bases). Germline V gives CDR1 GTSNPN, CDR2 SVGIG (reference sequence). This CDR3 comprises 12 residues. V shed 5 bases and J shed 2 bases, with 8 bases lying between them. CDR3 DNA: TGTGCCTGGGGGACTTACACAGATACGCAGTATTTT. Its translation: CAWGTYTDTQYF.

The CDR3 nucleotides are TGTGCCAGCAGCTTAGGGGGCTTAACCGGCGAGCAGTACTTC. It is translated as CASSLGGLTGEQYF. The chain carries TRBV7-9 and TRBJ2-7; D might be TRBD1 (5 bases). Trimming took off 1 base at V and 6 bases at J, with 13 bases between the two ends. This CDR3 region has 14 residues. Germline CDR1 and CDR2: SEHNR and FQNEAQ (reference sequence).

V usage is TRBV7-6 and J usage is TRBJ2-5; D gene ambiguous. The CDR3 loop spans 13 amino acids. Between the trimmed V and J ends, which lost 3 bases and 1 base, there was a span of 6 bases. The germline gives CDR1 SGHVS, CDR2 FNYEAQ. CDR3 DNA: TGTGCCAGCAGCTTCTCTTTCCAAGAGACCCAGTACTTC. It codes for CASSFSFQETQYF.

Note on this clone: At the DNA level, this CDR3 is encoded by other sequences in the same sample as well. The CDR3 DNA sequence: TGTGCCAGCAGCCCAAGGGGTGGGAGCGCCTACAATGAGCAGTTCTTC. Its translation is CASSPRGGSAYNEQFF. The rearrangement uses TRBV7-9 and TRBJ2-1; the D gene could be TRBD1 or TRBD2 (5 bases each). Germline V lookup: CDR1 SEHNR, CDR2 FQNEAQ (reference sequence). V was shortened by 5 bases and J by 2 bases, with 16 bases between the two germline ends. The CDR3 has 16 amino acids.

CDR3 in DNA: TGTGCCAGCAGCCATACACGACTAGCCGCCGGGGAGCTGTTTTTT. This encodes CASSHTRLAAGELFF. The chain joins TRBV4-2 to TRBJ2-2; 7 bases are a match to TRBD2. The CDR3 is made up of 15 amino acids. The germline CDR1 and CDR2 sequences are LGHNA and YNFKEQ. Trimming took 3 bases from V and 6 from J; bases not matched to a gene: 7.

This chain uses TRBV6-1 with TRBJ2-3, with D possibly being TRBD2 (5 bases). Trimming removed 7 bases at V and 2 bases at J, with 10 bases between. The germline CDR1 and CDR2 sequences are MNHNS and SASEGT. The CDR3 length is 13 residues. As DNA, the CDR3 is TGTGCCAGCATAAGCGGACTCACAGATACGCAGTATTTT. It is translated as CASISGLTDTQYF.

This clone was counted a single time. The chain couples TRBV27 to TRBJ2-6; D is unclear. The CDR3 covers 14 residues. The germline gives CDR1 MNHEY, CDR2 SMNVEV (reference sequence). V lost 2 bases and J 0 bases, leaving 2 bases between the germline ends. The CDR3 region is CASSLASGANVLTF. The CDR3 bases are TGTGCCAGCAGTTTAGCCTCTGGGGCCAACGTCCTGACTTTC.

The chain combines TRBV19 with TRBJ2-1, with TRBD2 identical over 13 bases. The CDR3 is 16 residues long. The V gene end was trimmed by 5 bases and the J gene end by 9 bases; junction bases not matched to a gene: 10. CDR1 is LNHDA and CDR2 is SQIVND in the germline V gene (reference sequence). CDR3 bases: TGTGCCAGTAGTCTGGGGACTAGCGGGAAGTTGGGTGAGCAGTTCTTC. This gives the protein CASSLGTSGKLGEQFF.

The V call is TRBV28, the J call TRBJ2-1; 13 bases fit TRBD2. In germline, CDR1 is MDHEN, CDR2 SYDVKM. Unmatched junction bases numbered 4, after V lost 5 bases and J lost 9 bases. The length of the CDR3 is 14 residues. The CDR3 DNA follows: TGTGCCAGCAGTCTCGGACTAGCGGGGGCTGAGCAGTTCTTC. The encoded protein is CASSLGLAGAEQFF.

This chain connects TRBV7-2 to TRBJ2-7; 7 nucleotides align to TRBD1. Germline CDR1 and CDR2: SGHTA and FQGNSA. J gave up 5 bases and V 5 bases, and 9 bases lay outside the gene matches. This CDR3 comprises 14 residues. This CDR3 is CASSPRQGTHEQYF. The CDR3 coding sequence is TGTGCCAGCAGCCCCCGACAGGGAACCCACGAGCAGTACTTC.

This clone appeared many times. The V gene is TRBV28, the J gene TRBJ2-4; TRBD2 agrees at 9 bases. The CDR3 contains 14 residues. J gave up 7 bases and V 3 bases, and 4 bases lay outside the gene matches. Germline values: CDR1 MDHEN, CDR2 SYDVKM. The CDR3 loop reads CASSLISGRNIQYF. The DNA for the CDR3 is TGTGCCAGCAGTTTGATCAGCGGGAGGAACATTCAGTACTTC.

This chain connects TRBV7-9 to TRBJ1-2, with no clear D. The CDR3 is 14 amino acids. With 1 base removed from V and 4 bases from J, the gap between germline ends came to 10 bases. The germline V gene has CDR1 SEHNR and CDR2 FQNEAQ (reference sequence). For the CDR3, the DNA is TGTGCCAGCAGCTTAGAACAGCTTGGCTATGGCTACACCTTC. Residues: CASSLEQLGYGYTF.

DNA of the CDR3: TGTGCCAGCAGCTTCGGGGGCCGAGAGGTAGATACGCAGTATTTT. Translated, it gives CASSFGGREVDTQYF. The chain is built from TRBV7-3 and TRBJ2-3; D is possibly TRBD1 or TRBD2 (6 bases each). Per the germline V gene, CDR1 is SGHTA and CDR2 is FQGTGA. This CDR3 has 15 amino acids. Trimming removed 3 bases from V and 5 bases from J, with 15 bases in between.